Below, one T cell receptor beta chain is given with its context. Its cognate antigen is unknown. The source of the sample is a study of radiation and T cells in renal cell carcinoma. In the study overall: Nephrectomy followed 15 Gy stereotactic body radiation by 4 weeks.

The table came from immunoSEQ multiplex PCR; TCRdb's copy has only in-frame clones and leaves some out. The sample has about 150,000 clones; approximately 90% are singletons. In germline, CDR1 is SGDLS, CDR2 YYNGEE. The V and J ends lost 4 bases and 7 bases respectively, with 24 bases between them. The CDR3 consists of 17 residues. Study findings and constraints: Pretreatment tumor biopsies were lacking, so baseline clonotypes are unknown. From baseline, blood top tumor clonotypes peaked at 2 weeks post-radiation.

Indicated time point: blood 2 weeks post-SBRT. As to treatment: 15 Gy SBRT to primary tumor, nephrectomy 4 weeks later. The patient's renal cell carcinoma had clear cell pathology. The receptor was derived from a woman aged 45 to 65 with renal cell carcinoma. The material sequenced was blood, taken from a patient whose treatment included radiotherapy and nephrectomy. The V and J genes are TRBV9 and TRBJ2-1; TRBD1 is a possible D gene (7 bases). CDR3 nucleotide sequence: TGTGCCAGCAGCACGGAGGGGTCAAGGGGGCTGGTGAATGAGCAGTTCTTC. Its protein is CASSTEGSRGLVNEQFF. The complete variable domain, with remaining parts taken from reference TRBV9 and TRBJ2-1, reads DSGVTQTPKHLITATGQRVTLRCSPRSGDLSVYWYQQSLDQGLQFLIQYYNGEERAKGNILERFSAQQFPDLHSELNLSSLELGDSALYFCASSTEGSRGLVNEQFFGPGTRLTVL.